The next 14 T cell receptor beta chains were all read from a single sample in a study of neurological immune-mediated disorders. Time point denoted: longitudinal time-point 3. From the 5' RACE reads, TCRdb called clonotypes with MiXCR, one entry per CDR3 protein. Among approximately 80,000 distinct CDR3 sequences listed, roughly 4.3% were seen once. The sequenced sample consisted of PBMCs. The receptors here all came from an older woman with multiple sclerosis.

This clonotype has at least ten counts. The CDR3 loop is CASSSPEGARQETQYF. The CDR3 DNA reads TGTGCCAGCAGCTCTCCCGAGGGGGCGCGCCAAGAGACCCAGTACTTC. The rearrangement links TRBV5-5 to TRBJ2-5; TRBD1 matches at 7 bases. The germline CDR1 and CDR2 sequences are SGHKS and YYEKEE (reference sequence). The V and J ends lost 3 bases and 1 base, in that order; junction bases with no gene match: 9. The CDR3 consists of 16 residues.

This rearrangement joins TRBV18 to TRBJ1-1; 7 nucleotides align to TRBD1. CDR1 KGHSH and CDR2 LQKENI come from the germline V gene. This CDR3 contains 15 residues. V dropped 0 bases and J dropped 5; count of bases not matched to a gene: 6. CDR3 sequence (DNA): TGTGCCAGCTCACCACCTACAGGGGTTGAGACTGAAGCTTTCTTT. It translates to CASSPPTGVETEAFF.

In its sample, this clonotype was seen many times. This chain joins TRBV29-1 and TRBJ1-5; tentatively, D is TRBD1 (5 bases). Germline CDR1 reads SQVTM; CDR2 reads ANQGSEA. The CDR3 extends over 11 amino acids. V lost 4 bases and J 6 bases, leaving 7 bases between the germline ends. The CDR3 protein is CSVAGPQPQHF. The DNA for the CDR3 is TGCAGCGTTGCGGGGCCTCAGCCCCAGCATTTT.

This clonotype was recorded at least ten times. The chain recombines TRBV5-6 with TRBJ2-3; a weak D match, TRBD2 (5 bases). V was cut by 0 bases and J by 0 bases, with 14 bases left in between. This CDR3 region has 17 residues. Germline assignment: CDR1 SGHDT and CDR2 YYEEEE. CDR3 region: CASSLDRNRGSTDTQYF. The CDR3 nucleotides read TGTGCCAGCAGCTTGGATCGGAACCGGGGAAGCACAGATACGCAGTATTTT.

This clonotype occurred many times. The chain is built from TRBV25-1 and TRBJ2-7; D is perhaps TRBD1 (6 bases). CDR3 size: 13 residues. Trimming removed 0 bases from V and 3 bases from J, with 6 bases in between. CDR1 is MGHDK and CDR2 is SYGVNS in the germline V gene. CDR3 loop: CASSEYRGYEQYF. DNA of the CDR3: TGTGCCAGCAGTGAATACAGGGGCTACGAGCAGTACTTC.

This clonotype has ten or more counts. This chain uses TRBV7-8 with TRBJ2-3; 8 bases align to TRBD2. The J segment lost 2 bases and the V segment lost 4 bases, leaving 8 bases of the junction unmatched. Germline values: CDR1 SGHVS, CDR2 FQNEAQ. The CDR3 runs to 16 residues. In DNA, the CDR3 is TGTGCCAGCAGCTCCCCAGCGGGGGCATACACAGATACGCAGTATTTT. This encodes CASSSPAGAYTDTQYF.

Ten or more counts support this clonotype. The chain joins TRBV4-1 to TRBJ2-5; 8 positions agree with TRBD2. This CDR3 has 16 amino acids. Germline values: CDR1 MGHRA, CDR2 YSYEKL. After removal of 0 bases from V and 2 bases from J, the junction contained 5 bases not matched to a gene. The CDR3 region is CASSQEGLGPQETQYF. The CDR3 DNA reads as TGCGCCAGCAGCCAAGAGGGACTAGGCCCTCAAGAGACCCAGTACTTC.

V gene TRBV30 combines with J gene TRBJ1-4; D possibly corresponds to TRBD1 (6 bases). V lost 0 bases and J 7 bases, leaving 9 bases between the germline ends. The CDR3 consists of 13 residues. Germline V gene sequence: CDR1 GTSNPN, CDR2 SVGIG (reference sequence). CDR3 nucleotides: TGTGCCTGGAGTGTACGGGGGCGTGAAAAACTGTTTTTT. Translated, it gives CAWSVRGREKLFF.

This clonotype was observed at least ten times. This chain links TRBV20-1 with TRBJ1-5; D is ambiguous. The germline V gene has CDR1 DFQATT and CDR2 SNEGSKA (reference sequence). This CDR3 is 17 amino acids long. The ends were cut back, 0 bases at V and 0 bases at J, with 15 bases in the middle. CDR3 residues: CSARDLLPKNSNQPQHF. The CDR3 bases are TGCAGTGCTAGAGATCTCTTGCCTAAGAATAGCAATCAGCCCCAGCATTTT.

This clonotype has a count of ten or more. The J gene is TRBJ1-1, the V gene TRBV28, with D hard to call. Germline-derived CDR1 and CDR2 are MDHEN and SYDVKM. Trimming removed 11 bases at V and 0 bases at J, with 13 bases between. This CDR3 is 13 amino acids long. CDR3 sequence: CAHGRRMNTEAFF. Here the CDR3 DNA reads TGTGCCCATGGAAGACGCATGAACACTGAAGCTTTCTTT.

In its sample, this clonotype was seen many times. CDR3 loop: CSPQEAMNTQYF. The CDR3 bases are TGCAGTCCCCAGGAGGCCATGAATACGCAGTATTTT. This chain joins TRBV20-1 and TRBJ2-3; a possible D gene is TRBD2 (5 bases). The length of the CDR3 is 12 residues. Trimming removed 8 bases from V and 7 bases from J, with 16 bases in between. Germline-derived CDR1 and CDR2 are DFQATT and SNEGSKA (reference sequence).

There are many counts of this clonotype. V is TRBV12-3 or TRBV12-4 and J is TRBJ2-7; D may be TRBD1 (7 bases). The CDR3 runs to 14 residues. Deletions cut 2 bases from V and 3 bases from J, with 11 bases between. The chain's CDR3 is CASSLSGGIYEQYF. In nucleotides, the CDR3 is TGTGCCAGCAGTTTATCAGGGGGGATCTACGAGCAGTACTTC.

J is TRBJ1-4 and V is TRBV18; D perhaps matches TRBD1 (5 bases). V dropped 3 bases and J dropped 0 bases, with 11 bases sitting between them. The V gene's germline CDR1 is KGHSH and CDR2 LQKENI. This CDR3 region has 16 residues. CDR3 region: CASSPGRTATNEKLFF. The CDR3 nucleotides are TGTGCCAGCTCACCGGGACGGACTGCAACTAATGAAAAACTGTTTTTT. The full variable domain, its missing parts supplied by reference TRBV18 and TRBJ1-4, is NAGVMQNPRHLVRRRGQEARLRCSPMKGHSHVYWYRQLPEEGLKFMVYLQKENIIDESGMPKERFSAEFPKEGPSILRIQQVVRGDSAAYFCASSPGRTATNEKLFFGSGTQLSVL.

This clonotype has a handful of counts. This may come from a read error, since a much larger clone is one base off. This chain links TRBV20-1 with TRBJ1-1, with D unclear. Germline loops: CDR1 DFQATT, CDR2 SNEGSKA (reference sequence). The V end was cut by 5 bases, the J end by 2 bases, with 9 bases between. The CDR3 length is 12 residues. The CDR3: CSAHLVNTEAFF. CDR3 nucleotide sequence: TGCAGTGCTCACCTAGTAAACACTGAAGCTTTCTTT.